The TCR beta chain described here comes from a study of T cell repertoires in cytomegalovirus infection. Study context: Based on public TCR beta signatures, there were indications of CMV infection and of a matching HLA type. Study conclusions and caveats: CMV-specific TCR beta clonotypes restricted by HLA-C were the ones dominating the ex vivo response. Public TCR beta family frequency separated CMV-and-HLA carriers, including in an independent cohort.

The V gene lost 4 bases and the J gene lost 6 bases, with 18 bases spanning the gap. The CDR3 loop spans 16 amino acids. In regard to this clonotype: Antigen: not known.

TCRdb re-called the reads with MiXCR, one entry per CDR3 protein. The data show approximately 910,000 distinct CDR3 sequences, about a third seen once. This material consisted of cultured CD8+ T cells from PBMCs, taken from culture after CMV antigen stimulation. The chain carries TRBV12-3 or TRBV12-4 and TRBJ2-2; a weak D match, TRBD1 (6 bases). The TCR sequence derives from a human donor in good health (CMV status not recorded). Some clones in this sample may be carry-over from other donors' samples. For the CDR3, the DNA is TGTGCCAGCAGTTCGTTGGGGGCTGGGGAAGCCGGGGAGCTGTTTTTT. Translation gives CASSSLGAGEAGELFF.